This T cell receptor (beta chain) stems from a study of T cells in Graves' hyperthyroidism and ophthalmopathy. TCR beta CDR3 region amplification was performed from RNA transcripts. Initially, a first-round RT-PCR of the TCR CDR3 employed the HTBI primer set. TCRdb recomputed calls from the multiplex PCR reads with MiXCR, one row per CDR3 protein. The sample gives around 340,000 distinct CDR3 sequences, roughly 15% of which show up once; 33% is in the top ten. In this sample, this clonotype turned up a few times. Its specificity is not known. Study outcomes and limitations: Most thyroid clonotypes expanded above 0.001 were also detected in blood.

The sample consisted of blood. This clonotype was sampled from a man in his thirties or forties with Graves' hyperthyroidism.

As DNA, the CDR3 is TGTGCCAGCAGAGAGGGGGGACTTGATGAGCAGTTCTTC. It codes for CASREGGLDEQFF. The V and J genes are TRBV3-1 and TRBJ2-1, with D perhaps assigned TRBD1 or TRBD2 (6 bases each). This CDR3 has 13 residues. Trimming took off 6 bases at V and 8 bases at J, with 14 bases between the two ends. Germline V lookup: CDR1 LGHDT, CDR2 YNNKEL (reference sequence).